These 17 T cell receptor beta chains originate from one sample sequenced in a study of tumor-infiltrating lymphocytes in primary liver carcinoma. Unsorted bulk tissue of about 18-32 mg yielded co-extracted RNA and DNA. A primer matching the constant region was used to make TCR beta cDNA from approximately 0.45 ug of total RNA. What produced the TCR beta libraries was three nested multiplex PCR rounds using slightly modified ARM-PCR. Two initial PCR rounds of about 11 cycles each paired TRBV1-TRBV30 forward primers with a C-beta reverse primer. TCRdb re-called the multiplex PCR reads through MiXCR, storing one row per CDR3 protein. The sample has 95,000 to 100,000 distinct CDR3 sequences, about 70% seen once. What was sequenced was liver tumor tissue from sampling region 2. The subset denotes: tumor region T2, inferior pole. The source is a woman aged 55-69 years with primary liver carcinoma and hepatitis B virus infection.

The V call is TRBV2, the J call TRBJ2-7; 8 positions match TRBD1. Losses at the gene ends were 4 bases for V and 3 bases for J; bases not matched to a gene: 11. Germline V CDR1 and CDR2: SNHLY, FYNNEI. The length of the CDR3 is 16 residues. CDR3 loop: CASSAPSGTGIYEQYF. DNA for the CDR3: TGTGCCAGCAGTGCCCCTTCCGGGACAGGTATCTACGAGCAGTACTTC.

Concerning this clonotype itself: The junction departs from the called germline gene at one end, perhaps through a read error. The J gene is TRBJ2-7, the V gene TRBV11-2, with D hard to call. CDR1 SGHAT and CDR2 FQNNGV come from the germline V gene. The CDR3 consists of 15 residues. The CDR3 DNA reads as TGTGCCATCAGCTTAGACCCTGACCATACGTCCGAGCAGTACTTC. Its translation is CAISLDPDHTSEQYF.

In the case of this clonotype: At one of its ends the junction is not consistent with the germline gene, which may arise from a read error. In DNA form, the CDR3 reads TGTGCCACCAGCCCCCTTCCGGACACCAAGACCCAGTACTTC. Translated: CATSPLPDTKTQYF. The rearrangement uses TRBV5-6 and TRBJ2-5, with a weak D call TRBD1 (5 bases). The CDR3 contains 14 residues. CDR1 is SGHDT and CDR2 is YYEEEE in the germline V gene.

This clonotype showed up many times. The V gene is TRBV6-5, the J gene TRBJ2-2; D is uncertain. V lost 2 bases to trimming and J lost 0 bases, with 1 base between them. The CDR3 is 13 amino acids. Germline V gene lookup returns CDR1 MNHEY and CDR2 SVGAGI. The CDR3 spells CASSYTNTGELFF. The DNA for the CDR3 is TGTGCCAGCAGTTACACGAACACCGGGGAGCTGTTTTTT.

This clonotype was detected only once. Mismatch with germline at one junction end may stem from a read error. The rearrangement uses TRBV6-1 and TRBJ1-5; 7 bases align to TRBD1. Per germline, CDR1 MNHNS and CDR2 SASEGT. The CDR3 extends over 14 amino acids. The DNA of the CDR3 is TGTGCTAGCAGGGAGGGGGCCACGGGGCATCCCCAGCATTTT. This gives the protein CASREGATGHPQHF.

Points on this clonotype: A read error may be the cause here, since a much bigger clone is one base away. The chain joins TRBV4-1 to TRBJ2-5; tentatively, D is TRBD1 (7 bases). The germline V gene has CDR1 MGHRA and CDR2 YSYEKL. The CDR3 covers 15 residues. Here the CDR3 DNA reads TGCGTCAGCAGCCAACTCCCAGGGGGGAGGGAGACCCAGTACTTC. Amino acids: CVSSQLPGGRETQYF.

This clonotype ranks as medium-sized (0.01 to 0.1%). This rearrangement joins TRBV11-3 to TRBJ2-1; D is ambiguous. This CDR3 contains 14 residues. Germline CDR1 and CDR2: SGHNT and YENEEA. V shed 0 bases and J shed 10 bases, with 13 bases lying between them. Written as DNA, the CDR3 is TGTGCCAGCAGCTTAGATAACCAAGGAGTGGAGCAGTTCTTC. It encodes CASSLDNQGVEQFF.

On this clonotype itself: Because the CDR3 is missing its conserved closing phenylalanine or tryptophan, this is likely a read error. The DNA is left out, because the CDR3 cannot be placed on it with certainty; the CDR3 is given as TCRdb lists it. This chain connects TRBV12-3 or TRBV12-4 to TRBJ1-1; the table gives TRBD1 as D, unverified against the DNA. The CDR3 totals 14 residues, both ends included. The CDR3 loop is CASSLTGRNTEAFS.

The table lists this clonotype with a count of one. The conserved final phenylalanine or tryptophan is absent from the CDR3, which likely points to a read error. The chain recombines TRBV6-6 with TRBJ2-1; a weak D match, TRBD2 (5 bases). This CDR3 has 15 amino acids. Germline values: CDR1 MNHNY, CDR2 SVGAGI (reference sequence). The CDR3 sequence: CASSIGSAGVNEQFL. CDR3 nucleotide sequence: TGTGCCAGCAGTATCGGATCGGCCGGGGTCAATGAACAGTTCCTC.

Of note for this clonotype: At one boundary the junction diverges from the germline segment, which might be a read error. V and J are TRBV11-3 and TRBJ2-2; D unclear. The length of the CDR3 is 18 residues. Germline V gives CDR1 SGHNT, CDR2 YENEEA. CDR3 sequence (DNA): TGTGCCGGCAGCTTAGATGTCCAGACAAACACGAACACCGGGGAGCTGTTTTTT. Translated: CAGSLDVQTNTNTGELFF.

For this clonotype: This may be a read error, as it is one base from a much larger clone. The chain links TRBV12-3 or TRBV12-4 to TRBJ2-5; a weak D match, TRBD2 (6 bases). The ends were cut back, 5 bases at V and 4 bases at J, with 11 bases in the middle. This CDR3 region has 13 residues. This CDR3 is CASSAGWPETQYF. CDR3 bases: TGTGCCAGCAGTGCGGGGTGGCCAGAGACCCAGTACTTC.

The chain combines TRBV14 with TRBJ2-4; D might be TRBD1 or TRBD2, each matching 5 bases. The CDR3 has 14 amino acids. Trimming took off 7 bases at V and 8 bases at J, with 18 bases between the two ends. In germline, CDR1 is SGHDN, CDR2 FVKESK. The CDR3 coding sequence is TGTGCCAGCATCGCTAGTGGGACGTCACACATTCAGTACTTC. It yields the protein CASIASGTSHIQYF.

As regards this clonotype: Just one base apart from a much larger clone, this may be a read error. The chain uses TRBV2 and TRBJ2-5; a weak D match, TRBD2 (5 bases). CDR1 is SNHLY, CDR2 FYNNEI, per germline. This CDR3 spans 14 amino acids. CDR3 DNA sequence: TGTGCCAGCAGGGCCGACCCATCTGGGGAGACCCAGCACTTC. This codes for CASRADPSGETQHF.

The chain has TRBV6-1 and TRBJ1-1, with TRBD1 identical over 9 bases. The CDR3 consists of 14 residues. Germline CDR1 MNHNS, CDR2 SASEGT. As DNA, the CDR3 is TGTTCCGGCAGGGCCGGGACAGGGCCCACTGAAGCTTTCTTT. Its protein product is CSGRAGTGPTEAFF.

The V call is TRBV2, the J call TRBJ1-6, with 10 nucleotides matching TRBD1. The CDR3 totals 15 residues. The V gene's germline CDR1 is SNHLY and CDR2 FYNNEI. V lost 3 bases and J lost 8; bases outside the gene matches: 4. The CDR3 DNA follows: TGTGCCAGCAGTGAGGACAGGGGGAGTTATTCACCCCTCCACTTT. Residues: CASSEDRGSYSPLHF.

This clonotype was detected ten times or more. The chain recombines TRBV6-1 with TRBJ2-2; D is possibly TRBD2 (6 bases). The CDR3 is made up of 16 amino acids. Trimming pared 6 bases from V and 5 bases from J, leaving 19 bases between. Germline CDR1 is MNHNS and CDR2 is SASEGT. In nucleotides, the CDR3 is TGTGCCAGCAGGCCAGGGACTGGGCTGGAGACCGGGGAGCTGTTTTTT. This sequence encodes CASRPGTGLETGELFF.

On this clonotype: At one end, the junction sequence differs from germline, possibly due to a read error. The chain carries TRBV11-2 and TRBJ2-5; TRBD2 might be the D (5 bases). This CDR3 region has 16 residues. Per germline, CDR1 SGHAT and CDR2 FQNNGV. CDR3 sequence (DNA): TGTGGCAGCGGCCCCTATGGCGGGCGAACACAAGAGACCCAGTACTTC. It yields the protein CGSGPYGGRTQETQYF.